This T cell receptor beta chain was captured in a study of blood T cell repertoires in COVID-19. In the study overall: Samples of COVID-19 (acute and convalescent) were obtained from the United States, Italy and Spain.

The CDR3 totals 13 residues. V was pared by 3 bases and J by 3 bases, with 9 bases between. Authors' methods: Estimation of nucleated cell counts relied on the amplification of reference gene primers. The data were produced by immunoSEQ multiplex PCR, yet TCRdb's version contains in-frame clones alone and is incomplete. That table is the source of V, J and clone size, and D and trimming were worked out from the DNA. The profile covers about 200,000 clones, with around 84% appearing a single time and 7.4% taken by the ten largest. Individuals aged about 18 to 90 years were recruited from approximately 24 US areas.

The origin of this receptor is a woman aged 40 to 50 with acute COVID-19. Sequences were obtained from PBMCs or T cells enriched from blood (not recorded which). The rearrangement links TRBV12-3 or TRBV12-4 to TRBJ2-7; possible D gene TRBD2, 5 bases. The CDR3 sequence: CASSFIGDYEQYF. The DNA of the CDR3 is TGTGCCAGCAGTTTCATCGGGGACTACGAGCAGTACTTC.